The table lists the clone carrying this T cell receptor (beta chain) with many counts. Its antigen is unknown. CDR3 length: 16 residues. Looked up from germline, CDR1 is KGHSH and CDR2 is LQKENI. The V end lost 10 bases, the J end lost 0 bases, and 20 bases lay between the germline ends. In building TCR beta libraries, iRepertoire HTBI primers were used together with Arm-PCR of CDR3 regions. TCRdb reprocessed the multiplex PCR reads via MiXCR and lists one record per CDR3 protein. The data show 550,000 to 650,000 distinct CDR3 sequences, 16% seen once. This sample was taken from a study of regulatory T cells in long-lasting Graves disease. Study summary: Newly diagnosed Graves' patients had under 3 months of antithyroid drugs.

As to time point: newly diagnosed GD, antithyroid drugs for less than 3 months. The TCR library used RNA extracted from PBMCs. Notes on the study in general: Study of thyroid tissue was not done, with only peripheral blood studied. Segments TRBV28, TRBJ1-2 and TRBJ2-5 showed preferential usage in persistent disease.

These sequences were also reported in another study, on T cells in Graves' hyperthyroidism and ophthalmopathy. Per that study: Subjects aged 18 to 65 presented with newly diagnosed hyperthyroidism of less than 2 months' duration.

This clonotype was sampled from a man in his late teens or twenties with Graves disease. The chain uses TRBV18 and TRBJ2-3; D is undetermined. The sample consisted of peripheral blood mononuclear cells (PBMCs), taken at new diagnosis, from a patient treated with antithyroid drugs. CDR3 in DNA: TGTGCCACTGCCGAGGTCGGATCCACTAGCACAGATACGCAGTATTTT. It yields the protein CATAEVGSTSTDTQYF.